This TCR beta chain was found in a study of shared clonotypes between healthy human individuals. For the study at large: Serving as donors were two women and a few men, whose ages spanned 18 to 49. Study-wide results and caveats: Some clonotypes were shared by all four sorted-subset donors, while others were not shared. The non-shared ones had lower generation probabilities than the shared ones.

Sequencing was performed with immunoSEQ multiplex PCR; in TCRdb, only in-frame clones are kept and a portion is missing. The table has some 2,500,000 clones, 85% to 95% seen once. With regard to this clone: Its antigen is unidentified.

CDR3 length equals 15 residues. The V and J ends lost 3 bases and 0 bases respectively, with 11 bases between them. Germline assignment: CDR1 KGHSH and CDR2 LQKENI. Material: naive CD4+ T cells from PBMCs. The subset: CD45RA+ positively selected. This sequence was found in a man aged 18 to 30 in good health. Some clones in this sample may be carry-over from other donors' samples. V usage is TRBV18 and J usage is TRBJ1-2; D not resolved. CDR3 in DNA: TGTGCCAGCTCACCTCAACGGCCGGCTAACTATGGCTACACCTTC. Translated: CASSPQRPANYGYTF.